This T cell receptor beta chain was captured by sequencing in a study of blood T cells in healthy people across ages. This clonotype was seen ten or more times. A sample-barcoded 5' primer and a J-beta primer mix were used in a second PCR of roughly 6 to 12 cycles. Every single cDNA molecule received a tag from a template-switch adaptor with 12 random nucleotides. TCRdb redid the calling of the 5' RACE reads with MiXCR, one entry per CDR3 protein. The sample lists 870,000 or so distinct CDR3 sequences; more than 25% were seen once. From germline, CDR1 is SGHTA and CDR2 FQGNSA. V shed 5 bases, J shed 0 bases, and the junction held 3 bases outside the gene matches. The CDR3 runs to 15 residues.

The sample was blood. The rearrangement joins TRBV7-2 to TRBJ2-3; 9 bases are shared with TRBD2. This sequence was found in a woman of 80 years or more in good health. The CDR3 sequence is CASSPRGGSTDTQYF. The CDR3 region has the DNA TGTGCCAGCAGCCCGCGGGGGGGTAGCACAGATACGCAGTATTTT.